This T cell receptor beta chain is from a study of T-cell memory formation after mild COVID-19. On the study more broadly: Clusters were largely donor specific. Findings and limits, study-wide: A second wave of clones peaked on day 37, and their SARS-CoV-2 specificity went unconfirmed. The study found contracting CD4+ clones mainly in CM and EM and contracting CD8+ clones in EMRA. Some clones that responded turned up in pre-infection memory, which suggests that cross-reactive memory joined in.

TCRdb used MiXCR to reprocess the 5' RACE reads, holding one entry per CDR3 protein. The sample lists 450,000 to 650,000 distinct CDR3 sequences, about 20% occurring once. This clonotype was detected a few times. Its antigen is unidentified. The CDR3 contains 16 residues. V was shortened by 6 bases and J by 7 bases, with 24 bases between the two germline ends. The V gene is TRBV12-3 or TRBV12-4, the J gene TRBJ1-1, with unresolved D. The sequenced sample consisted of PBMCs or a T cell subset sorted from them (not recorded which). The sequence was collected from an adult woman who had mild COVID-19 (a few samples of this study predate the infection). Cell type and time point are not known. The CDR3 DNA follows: TGTGCCAGCAGCCCCATGGGCAGTTCGCGTTTCGGTGAAGCTTTCTTT. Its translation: CASSPMGSSRFGEAFF.